This paragraph reports one T cell receptor (beta chain). Its cognate antigen has yet to be identified. No base quality information exists; no much larger clone differs at one position. According to the study, the label for this sample's time point signals: baseline before first vaccination. Vaccinee samples came from UK trials COV001 and COV002, including a single-blind randomized controlled phase 2/3 trial of AZD1222 (ChAdOx1 nCoV-19) in healthy adults. For TCRbeta chain sequencing, PBMC samples were collected from trial participants at day 0 and at day 28 after the second dose. V sheds 3 bases and J sheds 3 bases, leaving 12 bases between their ends. Measured from the cysteine to the phenylalanine, the CDR3 is 14 residues long. Just CDR3 DNA is preserved here, 42 bases in frame from base 1. CDR1 is given as MDHEN and CDR2 as SYDVKM, both from the germline V gene. This specimen comes from a study of T cell responses to AZD1222 COVID-19 vaccine (dated by TCRdb to about 2021). For the study in its entirety: AZD1222 recipients given second doses at about 4 weeks or at about 12 weeks were pooled, since spike-specific TCR depth and breadth were not found to differ between the two schedules. TCR sequencing was performed for more than 230 trial participants, of whom around 210 were given two doses of AZD1222 and around 26 were given two doses of MenACWY control vaccine. Trial participants were enrolled by age into 18-55, 56-69 and 70-plus year subgroups, with roughly 160, 29 and 62 TCR-sequenced participants respectively.

The CDR3 regions of human TCRbeta chains were subjected to immunosequencing. In the authors' own workflow: Repertoire TCRs were checked for matches against a reference library of SARS-CoV-2-specific TCRs that had been generated using the MIRA antigen-specificity platform. Breadth was defined as the fraction of unique TCRs that were SARS-CoV-2-associated. Depth was defined as the fraction of total T cells that were SARS-CoV-2-associated. Using the MIRA data, each spike-specific TCR was assigned both to the spike region to which the TCR was reactive and to a CD4 or CD8 class. Log10-transformed breadth and depth values were compared by one-way ANOVA with Sidak's multiple comparisons tests. The table comes from immuneACCESS by way of TCRdb, which keeps in-frame sequences with V and J called. Part of the clones is missing from these tables; in studies checked, under half for an unresolved V gene and the rest for unknown reasons. V, J and clone size are those of that table, while D and trimming were read from the DNA. Present in this sample are around 76,000 clones, 80% to 90% of which were seen just once. The ten biggest clones cover around an eighth of the sample.

What the authors observed across the whole study: Reportedly, close to half of the unique spike-specific TCRs recognized epitopes lying outside the regions that are mutated in the B.1.351 and B.1.1.7 variants. In the small 56-69-year group, the increase in depth fell short of significance, most likely because of low power. CD4 TCRs associated with the vaccine covered the entire spike protein, and the dominant responses were in regions 160-218 and 743-854. After two AZD1222 doses, both the breadth and the depth of spike-specific TCRs were significantly higher than at day 0 and than in MenACWY recipients. Because no samples from the day 14 peak response were available, repertoires could be characterized only after the peak T cell response. Only five or six AZD1222 recipients were SARS-CoV-2 seropositive at baseline, limiting conclusions about previously exposed vaccinees. Participants were mostly white British and included more females than males, and it was suggested by the authors that clonal diversity may have been underestimated.

The clonotype was recovered from an adult in good health. The input for sequencing was peripheral blood, taken on day 0 of AZD1222 vaccination. The sequence links TRBV28 to TRBJ2-7, and perhaps TRBD2 as D gene, on 5 matching bases. The DNA reads TGTGCCAGCAGTTTTAGTCTAGACTACTACGAGCAGTACTTC. It translates as CASSFSLDYYEQYF.